Below, 5 T cell receptor beta chains from the same sample are listed, as sequenced in a study of T cells in Graves' hyperthyroidism and ophthalmopathy. What was amplified from RNA transcripts were TCR beta CDR3 regions. HTBI primers were employed in a first-round RT-PCR of the TCR CDR3. TCRdb ran MiXCR on the multiplex PCR reads and lists one entry per CDR3 protein. The sample includes around 490,000 distinct CDR3 sequences, just under 20% seen only once; the top ten take over 45%. The sequenced material came from blood. Receptors originate from a man in his forties or fifties with Graves' ophthalmopathy.

The J gene is TRBJ2-2, the V gene TRBV30; tentatively, D is TRBD2 (5 bases). The CDR3 is 18 amino acids. V dropped 0 bases and J dropped 5 bases, with 22 bases sitting between them. Germline V gene sequence: CDR1 GTSNPN, CDR2 SVGIG (reference sequence). The CDR3 DNA is TGTGCCTGGAGTGTACTTGCCAGCGGCCTCACGAGGACCGGGGAGCTGTTTTTT. Amino acid sequence: CAWSVLASGLTRTGELFF.

This clonotype was seen ten or more times. The chain uses TRBV6-6 and TRBJ1-2, with D maybe TRBD1 (6 bases). Trimming shortened V by 0 bases and J by 4 bases, and 12 bases separated the two germline ends. Germline V gives CDR1 MNHNY, CDR2 SVGAGI (reference sequence). The CDR3 runs to 15 residues. Written as DNA, the CDR3 is TGTGCCAGCAGTTACTCGGACAGCGACGGCTATGGCTACACCTTC. It translates to CASSYSDSDGYGYTF.

This clonotype was observed many times. Here the CDR3 reads CASSYLGGASNQPQHF. The CDR3 nucleotides are TGTGCCAGCTCATATCTGGGGGGTGCCAGCAATCAGCCCCAGCATTTT. The rearrangement uses TRBV18 and TRBJ1-5, with D possibly TRBD1 on 5 matching bases. CDR3 length: 16 amino acids. CDR1 is KGHSH, CDR2 LQKENI, per germline. With 5 bases removed from V and 1 base from J, the gap between germline ends came to 15 bases.

The chain links TRBV6-2 or TRBV6-3 to TRBJ2-5; 15 bases map to TRBD2. This CDR3 region has 17 residues. The V gene end was trimmed by 8 bases and the J gene end by 1 base; junction bases not matched to a gene: 8. Germline CDR1 MNHEY, CDR2 SVGEGT. In DNA form, the CDR3 reads TGTGCCAGCTCCGGCGGGACTAGCGGGGGGACCCAAGAGACCCAGTACTTC. Its translation: CASSGGTSGGTQETQYF.

There are a few counts of this clonotype. The V and J genes are TRBV19 and TRBJ1-5; D unresolved. The CDR3 is made up of 13 amino acids. Trimming took off 2 bases at V and 6 bases at J, with 8 bases between the two ends. Germline loops: CDR1 LNHDA, CDR2 SQIVND (reference sequence). This chain's CDR3 is CASSILVSQPQHF. The CDR3 bases are TGTGCCAGTAGTATATTGGTGAGTCAGCCCCAGCATTTT.